A single sample gave rise to the 29 T cell receptor beta chains below, sequenced in a study of CD8 T cell repertoires and HIV-1 epitope variants. Generated by immunoSEQ multiplex PCR, the TCRdb table keeps only in-frame clones and is missing some. Seen here are fewer than 6,500 clones, under 70% observed once, and the top ten hold approximately 40%. These receptors' antigens are unknown. The sample consisted of cultured CD8+ T cells derived from PBMCs. These receptors originate from a male donor with HIV.

J is TRBJ2-3 and V is TRBV7-9; D possibly corresponds to TRBD2 (6 bases). V was pared by 3 bases and J by 4 bases, with 11 bases between. Germline lookup yields CDR1 SEHNR and CDR2 FQNEAQ (reference sequence). This CDR3 has 14 amino acids. In nucleotides, the CDR3 is TGTGCCAGCAGCTTCACGGCGGGGCCAGATACGCAGTATTTT. This translates into CASSFTAGPDTQYF.

The chain is built from TRBV14 and TRBJ1-1, with D perhaps matching TRBD1 (5 bases). Looked up from germline, CDR1 is SGHDN and CDR2 is FVKESK. CDR3 size: 15 residues. Trimming stripped 1 base from V and 0 bases from J, with 9 bases between. Here the CDR3 reads CASSQGGGMNTEAFF. The CDR3 DNA follows: TGTGCCAGCAGCCAAGGGGGCGGGATGAACACTGAAGCTTTCTTT.

V usage is TRBV7-9 and J usage is TRBJ2-1; 9 bases are shared with TRBD2. The V and J ends lost 5 bases and 9 bases, in that order; junction bases with no gene match: 2. Germline V gene lookup returns CDR1 SEHNR and CDR2 FQNEAQ (reference sequence). CDR3 length: 12 amino acids. This CDR3 is CASSLSGSEQFF. The CDR3 DNA follows: TGTGCCAGCAGCCTTAGCGGGAGTGAGCAGTTCTTC.

The V gene is TRBV2, the J gene TRBJ2-7; D remains ambiguous. V shed 6 bases and J shed 5 bases, with 17 bases lying between them. Germline CDR1 SNHLY, CDR2 FYNNEI. The CDR3 is made up of 14 amino acids. The CDR3 DNA is TGTGCCAGCAGGCCCCCGGAGAGGACGGACGAGCAGTACTTC. This codes for CASRPPERTDEQYF.

This clone was found a few times. The rearrangement joins TRBV4-2 to TRBJ2-2, with D possibly TRBD1 on 5 matching bases. The length of the CDR3 is 14 residues. V was clipped by 4 bases and J by 1 base, with 7 bases between them. Germline V gene sequence: CDR1 LGHNA, CDR2 YNFKEQ. CDR3 DNA sequence: TGTGCCAGCAGCCCCGACAGGAACACCGGGGAGCTGTTTTTT. Its translation: CASSPDRNTGELFF.

This clone came up once. This rearrangement joins TRBV7-2 to TRBJ1-2, with no clear D. Germline lookup yields CDR1 SGHTA and CDR2 FQGNSA. V lost 3 bases to trimming and J lost 2 bases, with 7 bases between them. The CDR3 runs to 13 residues. The CDR3 DNA is TGTGCCAGCAGCTTGCTAAACAACTATGGCTACACCTTC. Protein: CASSLLNNYGYTF.

The rearrangement uses TRBV27 and TRBJ1-2; D is possibly TRBD1 (5 bases). Germline V lookup: CDR1 MNHEY, CDR2 SMNVEV (reference sequence). This CDR3 comprises 18 residues. Trimming left V 5 bases short and J 4 bases short, with 26 bases between. Written as DNA, the CDR3 is TGTGCCAGCAGTCCGGCGCCAGGTGGGGGTGTGGGGGGCTATGGCTACACCTTC. Its protein is CASSPAPGGGVGGYGYTF.

The gene calls are TRBV29-1 and TRBJ2-5; 8 nucleotides agree with TRBD2. V shed 7 bases, J shed 4 bases, and the junction held 5 bases outside the gene matches. CDR3 size: 12 residues. Germline V CDR1 and CDR2: SQVTM, ANQGSEA. The CDR3 DNA reads TGCAGCGCCGGGGGGGAGATAGAGACCCAGTACTTC. It translates to CSAGGEIETQYF.

This clone has a handful of counts. The rearrangement joins TRBV28 to TRBJ2-3, with D tentatively TRBD2 (6 bases). The germline V and J ends were trimmed by 1 base and 6 bases, with 11 bases remaining between them. The CDR3 length is 14 residues. Germline V gives CDR1 MDHEN, CDR2 SYDVKM. Here the CDR3 DNA reads TGTGCCAGCAGTTTATTGGGGGGAATGGATACGCAGTATTTT. Amino acid sequence: CASSLLGGMDTQYF.

This clone was observed once. The chain recombines TRBV13 with TRBJ2-7; 7 bases align to TRBD1. CDR1 PRHDT and CDR2 FYEKMQ come from the germline V gene (reference sequence). V dropped 4 bases and J dropped 6; count of bases not matched to a gene: 9. The CDR3 contains 14 residues. CDR3 loop: CASSSGTAPFEQYF. In nucleotides, the CDR3 is TGTGCCAGCAGCTCCGGGACAGCGCCCTTCGAGCAGTACTTC.

This clone was picked up a small number of times. The chain recombines TRBV28 with TRBJ2-7, with 12 bases identical to TRBD2. CDR1 MDHEN and CDR2 SYDVKM come from the germline V gene. J was trimmed by 0 bases and V by 4 bases; bases with no gene match: 4. The CDR3 has 16 amino acids. The CDR3 loop reads CASSSLAGGLSYEQYF. Here the CDR3 DNA reads TGTGCCAGCAGTTCCCTAGCGGGAGGGCTCTCCTACGAGCAGTACTTC.

The chain carries TRBV29-1 and TRBJ1-5; TRBD1 is a possible D gene (5 bases). The CDR3 is made up of 14 amino acids. Germline V gives CDR1 SQVTM, CDR2 ANQGSEA. Trimming took off 6 bases at V and 2 bases at J, with 14 bases between the two ends. DNA of the CDR3: TGCAGCGTAACGGAGGGGCGCGGCAATCAGCCCCAGCATTTT. As protein: CSVTEGRGNQPQHF.

The CDR3 sequence: CAWIPPKTNSYEQYF. CDR3 sequence (DNA): TGTGCCTGGATACCCCCCAAGACCAACTCCTACGAGCAGTACTTC. This chain connects TRBV30 to TRBJ2-7; D gene uncertain. Trimming cost V 4 bases and J 0 bases, with 16 bases left between them. Germline loops: CDR1 GTSNPN, CDR2 SVGIG (reference sequence). The CDR3 is 15 amino acids.

V is TRBV4-2 and J is TRBJ1-3, with 9 bases matching TRBD1. Per the germline V gene, CDR1 is LGHNA and CDR2 is YNFKEQ. V shed 0 bases, J shed 0 bases, and the junction held 3 bases outside the gene matches. The CDR3 has 17 amino acids. The CDR3 DNA is TGTGCCAGCAGCCAAGAGGTGGACAGGGGCTCTGGAAACACCATATATTTT. This gives the protein CASSQEVDRGSGNTIYF.

The genes are TRBV23-1 and TRBJ2-1, with a weak D call TRBD1 (6 bases). TRBV23-1 belongs to the ORF category, with a function that is uncertain. The ends were cut back, 0 bases at V and 0 bases at J, with 18 bases in the middle. CDR3 size: 19 residues. CDR3 sequence: CASSQSRTAYRASYNEQFF. For the CDR3, the DNA is TGCGCCAGCAGTCAATCGAGGACAGCTTACCGTGCCTCCTACAATGAGCAGTTCTTC.

This clone was recorded a few times. This chain connects TRBV7-2 to TRBJ1-5, with unresolved D. CDR1 SGHTA and CDR2 FQGNSA come from the germline V gene. The CDR3 runs 14 residues. V was clipped by 0 bases and J by 4 bases, with 7 bases between them. CDR3 coding DNA: TGTGCCAGCAGCTTAGCGATCGCGAATCAGCCCCAGCATTTT. Its translation is CASSLAIANQPQHF.

The rearrangement uses TRBV2 and TRBJ2-1, with 13 bases aligning to TRBD2. CDR3 length: 14 amino acids. After removal of 8 bases from V and 9 bases from J, the junction contained 7 bases not matched to a gene. Germline V gene sequence: CDR1 SNHLY, CDR2 FYNNEI. CDR3 amino acids: CASHGTSGNGEQFF. The DNA for the CDR3 is TGTGCCAGCCACGGGACTAGCGGGAACGGTGAGCAGTTCTTC.

The chain couples TRBV7-9 to TRBJ1-1; possible D gene TRBD1, 6 bases. The CDR3 extends over 15 amino acids. V dropped 5 bases and J dropped 6 bases, with 19 bases sitting between them. CDR1 is SEHNR and CDR2 is FQNEAQ in the germline V gene (reference sequence). The CDR3 loop reads CASSLKPGVPPEAFF. The CDR3 coding sequence is TGTGCCAGCAGCCTCAAGCCAGGGGTCCCCCCTGAAGCTTTCTTT. Based on the CDR3 plus reference TRBV7-9 and TRBJ1-1, the full variable domain is DTGVSQNPRHKITKRGQNVTFRCDPISEHNRLYWYRQTLGQGPEFLTYFQNEAQLEKSRLLSDRFSAERPKGSFSTLEIQRTEQGDSAMYLCASSLKPGVPPEAFFGQGTRLTVV.

This clone was seen more than once but under ten times. At one boundary the junction diverges from the germline segment, which might be a read error. V usage is TRBV5-1 and J usage is TRBJ2-7, with D perhaps TRBD2 (6 bases). Germline lookup yields CDR1 SGHRS and CDR2 YFSETQ. The CDR3 sequence is 17 residues long. CDR3 residues: CASSLDGDSFGLYQQYF. DNA of the CDR3: TGCGCCAGCAGCTTGGATGGGGACTCTTTCGGTCTCTACCAGCAGTACTTC.

This chain uses TRBV4-2 with TRBJ2-7; TRBD2 is a possible D gene (6 bases). The CDR3 loop spans 12 amino acids. The germline V gene encodes CDR1 LGHNA and CDR2 YNFKEQ. V was pared by 4 bases and J by 4 bases, with 8 bases between. The CDR3 sequence: CASSPGGYEQYF. The CDR3, as DNA: TGTGCCAGCAGCCCCGGGGGATACGAGCAGTACTTC.

The chain employs TRBV6-5 and TRBJ1-2, with no clear D. CDR3 length: 14 amino acids. Germline-derived CDR1 and CDR2 are MNHEY and SVGAGI. V was cut by 0 bases and J by 3 bases, with 8 bases left in between. This CDR3 reads CASSYSLGDYGYTF. The CDR3 DNA follows: TGTGCCAGCAGTTACTCGCTTGGGGACTATGGCTACACCTTC.

This clone was seen only a few times. The V call is TRBV11-1, the J call TRBJ2-5; D not certain. Germline V gene data show CDR1 as SGHAT and CDR2 as FQDESV (reference sequence). The CDR3 is made up of 13 amino acids. Deletions cut 1 base from V and 3 bases from J, with 6 bases between. In DNA form, the CDR3 reads TGTGCCAGCAGCTTAGAAGATGAAGAGACCCAGTACTTC. Its translation is CASSLEDEETQYF.

The genes are TRBV28 and TRBJ2-7; possible D gene TRBD2, 5 bases. The CDR3 loop spans 17 amino acids. V was trimmed by 3 bases and J by 2 bases, leaving 20 bases between them. From germline, CDR1 is MDHEN and CDR2 SYDVKM. CDR3 DNA sequence: TGTGCCAGCAGTTTCGCTGGGTCGGGATCTATAACCTACGAGCAGTACTTC. It yields the protein CASSFAGSGSITYEQYF.

This sequence joins TRBV6-1 and TRBJ2-1; 9 positions match TRBD1. J gave up 3 bases and V 2 bases, and 5 bases lay outside the gene matches. The germline V gene has CDR1 MNHNS and CDR2 SASEGT. The CDR3 contains 16 residues. The CDR3: CASSETGTGNYNEQFF. CDR3 nucleotide sequence: TGTGCCAGCAGTGAAACGGGGACAGGGAACTACAATGAGCAGTTCTTC.

This clone was counted a single time. The genes are TRBV7-2 and TRBJ1-6, with D unresolved. Germline loops: CDR1 SGHTA, CDR2 FQGNSA. Trimming stripped 5 bases from V and 7 bases from J, with 9 bases between. The CDR3 consists of 13 residues. The DNA of the CDR3 is TGTGCCAGCAGCCTACCCGGAAATTCACCCCTCCACTTT. Protein sequence: CASSLPGNSPLHF.

The chain has TRBV11-2 and TRBJ2-5; no clear D gene. The CDR3 has 14 residues. V gave up 4 bases and J gave up 0 bases, with 9 bases separating them. From germline, CDR1 is SGHAT and CDR2 FQNNGV. Written as DNA, the CDR3 is TGTGCCAGCAGCTCTTCGTATGACCAAGAGACCCAGTACTTC. This gives the protein CASSSSYDQETQYF.

The rearrangement uses TRBV18 and TRBJ2-7; 7 bases agree with TRBD1. Trimming took 4 bases from V and 5 from J; bases not matched to a gene: 5. This CDR3 has 13 amino acids. The germline gives CDR1 KGHSH, CDR2 LQKENI. The DNA of the CDR3 is TGTGCCAGCTCACAAGGGACAGACAACGAGCAGTACTTC. As protein: CASSQGTDNEQYF.

This chain links TRBV27 with TRBJ1-4; tentatively, D is TRBD1 (5 bases). Germline CDR1 and CDR2: MNHEY and SMNVEV (reference sequence). V gave up 8 bases and J gave up 3 bases, with 22 bases separating them. The CDR3 runs 17 residues. The CDR3 DNA reads TGTGCCAGCGCCTTTAGAGGGTTGGGACGGGCTAATGAAAAACTGTTTTTT. Its translation: CASAFRGLGRANEKLFF.

The chain is built from TRBV27 and TRBJ1-1, with 9 bases lining up with TRBD1. The CDR3 runs 11 residues. In germline, CDR1 is MNHEY, CDR2 SMNVEV (reference sequence). Trimming cost V 6 bases and J 9 bases; bases outside gene matches: 2. The CDR3 nucleotides read TGTGCCAGCAGCGGACAGGGGAAAGCTTTCTTT. Encoded protein: CASSGQGKAFF.